This TCR beta chain originates from a study of cytomegalovirus exposure and HLA in healthy donors. About the research overall: The 120 or so validation repertoires matched the roughly 700 first-cohort repertoires in platform, a later analysis reported. Study results and caveats: The majority of TCR sequences were rare, yet some public TCRs appeared in many donors. According to a later analysis, TCR clusters from the first cohort tended to co-occur in the 120 or so validation repertoires.

The study drew the donors from its approximately 110-subject validation cohort, separate from the approximately 700-subject first cohort. V was trimmed by 0 bases and J by 0 bases, leaving 20 bases between them. The CDR3 is 19 residues long. Germline lookup yields CDR1 MNHEY and CDR2 SMNVEV (reference sequence). Profiling relied on immunoSEQ multiplex PCR, and the TCRdb table lists in-frame clones only, not all of them. The repertoire holds 150,000 to 200,000 clones, with 90% to 97% as singletons. Regarding this clone: Its antigen is unidentified.

The sequencing sample was made of PBMCs. This chain uses TRBV27 with TRBJ1-2; D is possibly TRBD1 (6 bases). The TCR originated in a woman aged 18-29 years in good health and CMV-seronegative. CDR3 amino acids: CASSLSIIRDKKANYGYTF. For the CDR3, the DNA is TGTGCCAGCAGTTTATCGATAATTAGGGACAAGAAGGCTAACTATGGCTACACCTTC.